These 15 T cell receptor beta chains originate from one sample sequenced in a study of low-dose radiotherapy and immunotherapy resistance in tumors. Time point given: after trial treatment. Stated treatment: LDRT plus nivolumab, ipilimumab, low-dose cyclophosphamide and aspirin (RACIN trial). Alpha and beta chains were covered, as first-strand cDNA relied on TRAV- and TRBV-specific primers. With a V-primer adapter and a constant-region primer, TCRs were amplified for approximately 19 PCR cycles. TCRdb ran MiXCR on the reads and lists one entry per CDR3 protein. The sample shows about 84,000 distinct CDR3 sequences, roughly 17% of them seen only once. The input for sequencing was PBMCs, taken after low-dose radiotherapy plus immunotherapy. The source is a male donor with prostate cancer.

V gene TRBV2 combines with J gene TRBJ2-5; D remains unclear. The CDR3 consists of 14 residues. Looked up from germline, CDR1 is SNHLY and CDR2 is FYNNEI. V was trimmed by 4 bases and J by 2 bases, leaving 11 bases between them. CDR3 region: CASSAYSDQETQYF. The CDR3 DNA reads as TGTGCCAGCAGTGCGTACAGTGATCAAGAGACCCAGTACTTC.

This clonotype has ten or more counts. The chain is built from TRBV7-2 and TRBJ2-5; D not resolved. Germline V CDR1 and CDR2: SGHTA, FQGNSA. The V end was cut by 1 base, the J end by 2 bases, with 11 bases between. This CDR3 contains 15 residues. For the CDR3, the DNA is TGTGCCAGCAGCTTAGGAGGAAGGGTACAAGAGACCCAGTACTTC. Protein sequence: CASSLGGRVQETQYF.

This clonotype was picked up many times. The chain couples TRBV20-1 to TRBJ2-5; a weak D match, TRBD1 (6 bases). Germline V gene sequence: CDR1 DFQATT, CDR2 SNEGSKA (reference sequence). This CDR3 contains 13 residues. The V end was cut by 1 base, the J end by 1 base, with 7 bases between. The CDR3: CSARGDIQETQYF. DNA for the CDR3: TGCAGTGCTAGAGGGGACATCCAAGAGACCCAGTACTTC.

This chain joins TRBV5-6 and TRBJ2-1, with D perhaps given as TRBD1 or TRBD2 (5 bases each). The V end was cut by 3 bases, the J end by 4 bases, with 11 bases between. Germline CDR1 SGHDT, CDR2 YYEEEE. The CDR3 totals 14 residues. The DNA for the CDR3 is TGTGCCAGCAGCTCCGGGACCACTTACAATGAGCAGTTCTTC. This codes for CASSSGTTYNEQFF.

This clonotype occurred many times. V usage is TRBV6-2 or TRBV6-3 and J usage is TRBJ2-2; TRBD1 agrees at 7 bases. CDR1 is MNHEY, CDR2 SVGEGT, per germline. V gave up 9 bases and J gave up 1 base; unmatched junction bases: 8. This CDR3 contains 15 residues. This chain's CDR3 is CASLGTVQNTGELFF. The CDR3 DNA reads as TGTGCCAGTCTCGGGACAGTACAGAACACCGGGGAGCTGTTTTTT.

V usage is TRBV3-1 and J usage is TRBJ2-3, with D unresolved. The CDR3 loop spans 11 amino acids. CDR1 is LGHDT and CDR2 is YNNKEL in the germline V gene (reference sequence). V was cut by 5 bases and J by 5 bases, with 5 bases left in between. The CDR3 nucleotides read TGTGCCAGCAGCTGGAAAGATACGCAGTATTTT. It encodes CASSWKDTQYF.

This clonotype has ten or more counts. The chain carries TRBV19 and TRBJ2-2; no reliable D call. The germline V gene has CDR1 LNHDA and CDR2 SQIVND (reference sequence). Trimming removed 7 bases from V and 5 bases from J, with 5 bases in between. This CDR3 contains 11 residues. The CDR3 DNA sequence: TGTGCCAGTATGAGAACCGGGGAGCTGTTTTTT. This encodes CASMRTGELFF.

The table lists this clonotype with many counts. J is TRBJ2-3 and V is TRBV24-1; D perhaps matches TRBD1 (6 bases). Germline values: CDR1 KGHDR, CDR2 SFDVKD. Trimming stripped 4 bases from V and 2 bases from J, with 15 bases between. The CDR3 extends over 16 amino acids. The DNA for the CDR3 is TGTGCCACCAGTGACGCTACAGGGATCGTCACAGATACGCAGTATTTT. It is translated as CATSDATGIVTDTQYF.

This clonotype has only a few counts. The gene calls are TRBV4-1 and TRBJ1-1; weak D call: TRBD1 (5 bases). The CDR3 spans 16 residues. Per the germline V gene, CDR1 is MGHRA and CDR2 is YSYEKL. Trimming stripped 1 base from V and 0 bases from J, with 12 bases between. The CDR3 nucleotides are TGCGCCAGCAGCCAAGGAGGGGCGCTTATGAACACTGAAGCTTTCTTT. Amino acids: CASSQGGALMNTEAFF.

This clonotype came up many times. This rearrangement joins TRBV18 to TRBJ1-1, with 7 bases lining up with TRBD1. J gave up 2 bases and V 3 bases, and 3 bases lay outside the gene matches. The CDR3 is 14 residues long. Germline V lookup: CDR1 KGHSH, CDR2 LQKENI. In DNA form, the CDR3 reads TGTGCCAGCTCACCGACAGGGATTAACACTGAAGCTTTCTTT. Amino acid sequence: CASSPTGINTEAFF.

Many counts were recorded for this clonotype. The CDR3 nucleotides read TGTGCCACCAGCAGGGGCCTCCTCGGGGGGGACCAAGAGACCCAGTACTTC. Encoded protein: CATSRGLLGGDQETQYF. J is TRBJ2-5 and V is TRBV15; 8 bases line up with TRBD2. Germline loops: CDR1 LNHNV, CDR2 YYDKDF (reference sequence). This CDR3 has 17 residues. V shed 3 bases and J 0 bases; nucleotides not matched to a gene: 9.

This clonotype has just one count. The chain links TRBV6-2 or TRBV6-3 to TRBJ2-1; D might be TRBD1 (5 bases). CDR1 and CDR2 (germline): MNHEY, SVGEGT. This CDR3 comprises 15 residues. The V gene lost 7 bases and the J gene lost 0 bases, with 13 bases spanning the gap. The CDR3 reads CASTPTQGSYNEQFF. The CDR3 DNA follows: TGTGCCAGCACCCCGACCCAGGGCTCCTACAATGAGCAGTTCTTC.

The table lists this clonotype with many counts. The chain uses TRBV28 and TRBJ2-7; 8 nucleotides match TRBD2. The J segment lost 2 bases and the V segment lost 5 bases, leaving 8 bases of the junction unmatched. The CDR3 is 15 residues long. CDR1 is MDHEN, CDR2 SYDVKM, per germline. The CDR3 coding sequence is TGTGCCAGCAGTCCCCTACTAGCGGAGCCCTACGAGCAGTACTTC. Encoded protein: CASSPLLAEPYEQYF.

This clonotype appeared many times. The rearrangement links TRBV7-2 to TRBJ2-1, with TRBD2 matching 8 bases. This CDR3 is built from 14 residues. J was trimmed by 9 bases and V by 5 bases; bases with no gene match: 9. In germline, CDR1 is SGHTA, CDR2 FQGNSA. CDR3 residues: CASSASGRGTEQFF. The CDR3 DNA reads TGTGCCAGCAGCGCAAGCGGGAGAGGCACTGAGCAGTTCTTC.

This clonotype appeared many times. The chain links TRBV20-1 to TRBJ2-7; D not resolved. This CDR3 is 11 amino acids long. In germline, CDR1 is DFQATT, CDR2 SNEGSKA (reference sequence). The germline V and J ends were trimmed by 0 bases and 6 bases, with 6 bases remaining between them. CDR3 loop: CSAREYSEQYF. The DNA of the CDR3 is TGCAGTGCTAGAGAGTATAGCGAGCAGTACTTC.